Each of the 13 T cell receptor beta chains below was sequenced from the same sample in a study of human T cells and chemical hapten exposure. TCRdb reprocessed the RACE reads with MiXCR, giving one entry per CDR3 protein. The sample lists 240,000 or so distinct CDR3 sequences, 7.5% to 9% occurring once. Time point: pre-sensitization, week 0. Stated treatment: therapeutic diphenylcyclopropenone sensitization with weekly scalp DPC. Sequenced material: whole blood, taken in connection with sensitization to the hapten diphenylcyclopropenone (DPC). The receptors derive from a woman aged 35 to 49 with alopecia areata. Some clones in this sample may be carry-over from other donors' samples.

The sample holds a few counts of this clonotype. CDR3 amino acids: CASSLPGTSEGEQFF. The CDR3 region has the DNA TGTGCCAGCAGCCTTCCCGGGACTAGCGAGGGTGAGCAGTTCTTC. This chain joins TRBV28 and TRBJ2-1; TRBD2 matches 10 bases. V trimming: 6 bases; J trimming: 9 bases; junction bases outside the gene matches: 11. The CDR3 runs 15 residues. The V gene's germline CDR1 is MDHEN and CDR2 SYDVKM.

This rearrangement joins TRBV24-1 to TRBJ2-1, with TRBD2 identical over 8 bases. The CDR3 spans 16 residues. CDR1 KGHDR and CDR2 SFDVKD come from the germline V gene. The J segment lost 4 bases and the V segment lost 2 bases, leaving 6 bases of the junction unmatched. CDR3 nucleotides: TGTGCCACCAGTGATTCGAGTAGCGGGATATACAATGAGCAGTTCTTC. It codes for CATSDSSSGIYNEQFF.

This clonotype has just a few counts. The rearrangement uses TRBV27 and TRBJ2-1; 8 bases match TRBD2. The J segment lost 4 bases and the V segment lost 5 bases, leaving 13 bases of the junction unmatched. CDR1 and CDR2 from the germline V gene are MNHEY and SMNVEV (reference sequence). The CDR3 length is 17 residues. CDR3 nucleotides: TGTGCCAGCAGTCCACAAGCGGCTAGCGGGCATTACAATGAGCAGTTCTTC. Protein sequence: CASSPQAASGHYNEQFF.

This clonotype was seen ten or more times. The chain employs TRBV30 and TRBJ1-1; D might be TRBD1 (6 bases). V was trimmed by 2 bases and J by 1 base, leaving 14 bases between them. Looked up from germline, CDR1 is GTSNPN and CDR2 is SVGIG (reference sequence). This CDR3 spans 15 amino acids. As DNA, the CDR3 is TGTGCCTGGAGTCGAGGGGGGCCTTCGAACACTGAAGCTTTCTTT. Its translation: CAWSRGGPSNTEAFF. The whole variable domain, remainder taken from reference TRBV30 and TRBJ1-1, is SQTIHQWPATLVQPVGSPLSLECTVEGTSNPNLYWYRQAAGRGLQLLFYSVGIGQISSEVPQNLSASRPQDRQFILSSKKLLLSDSGFYLCAWSRGGPSNTEAFFGQGTRLTVV.

The chain carries TRBV5-1 and TRBJ2-4; D is ambiguous. CDR3 length equals 15 residues. V was shortened by 1 base and J by 2 bases, with 10 bases between the two germline ends. The germline V gene has CDR1 SGHRS and CDR2 YFSETQ. This CDR3 is CASSLSPMSKNIQYF. In nucleotides, the CDR3 is TGCGCCAGCAGCTTGTCCCCTATGTCCAAAAACATTCAGTACTTC.

This clonotype came up many times. J is TRBJ2-2 and V is TRBV6-5; D remains unclear. The CDR3 extends over 12 amino acids. V was shortened by 5 bases and J by 6 bases, with 7 bases between the two germline ends. Germline V lookup: CDR1 MNHEY, CDR2 SVGAGI. CDR3 in DNA: TGTGCCAGCAGTGCCCCCCCCGGGGAGCTGTTTTTT. Protein product: CASSAPPGELFF.

There are a few counts of this clonotype. The V call is TRBV6-2 or TRBV6-3, the J call TRBJ2-5; 7 bases agree with TRBD1. V shed 7 bases, J shed 4 bases, and the junction held 12 bases outside the gene matches. From germline, CDR1 is MNHEY and CDR2 SVGEGT. The CDR3 runs 15 residues. The CDR3 sequence is CASNTIQGIGETQYF. CDR3 bases: TGTGCCAGCAATACTATACAGGGGATAGGAGAGACCCAGTACTTC.

This clonotype was seen a handful of times. This chain links TRBV6-6 with TRBJ2-3, with D possibly TRBD2 on 7 matching bases. CDR1 is MNHNY and CDR2 is SVGAGI in the germline V gene (reference sequence). Trimming left V 6 bases short and J 2 bases short, with 15 bases between. This CDR3 region has 15 residues. CDR3: CASSRGLTNTDTQYF. CDR3 nucleotides: TGTGCCAGCAGCAGGGGACTAACCAACACAGATACGCAGTATTTT.

CDR3 residues: CASSGGTSGRPGELFF. In DNA, the CDR3 is TGTGCCAGCAGTGGGGGGACTAGCGGGAGACCCGGGGAGCTGTTTTTT. V gene TRBV28 combines with J gene TRBJ2-2; TRBD2 aligns across 14 bases. CDR3 size: 16 residues. Germline CDR1 is MDHEN and CDR2 is SYDVKM. Trimming cost V 5 bases and J 6 bases; bases outside gene matches: 5.

The V gene is TRBV6-2 or TRBV6-3, the J gene TRBJ1-1, with no clear D. Germline assignment: CDR1 MNHEY and CDR2 SVGEGT. This CDR3 contains 14 residues. V was shortened by 2 bases and J by 5 bases, with 12 bases between the two germline ends. CDR3 residues: CASSYHSGNTEAFF. CDR3 DNA: TGTGCCAGCAGTTACCATTCGGGAAATACTGAAGCTTTCTTT.

The chain is built from TRBV2 and TRBJ2-2; TRBD1 is a possible D gene (6 bases). The germline CDR1 and CDR2 sequences are SNHLY and FYNNEI. Trimming took off 5 bases at V and 4 bases at J, with 11 bases between the two ends. The CDR3 contains 14 residues. The CDR3 nucleotides are TGTGCCAGCAGTAGGGGGATAGGCACCGGGGAGCTGTTTTTT. Encoded protein: CASSRGIGTGELFF.

This clonotype showed up just a few times. The rearrangement joins TRBV5-1 to TRBJ2-5, with D tentatively TRBD1 or TRBD2 (5 bases each). This CDR3 is 15 amino acids long. With 0 bases removed from V and 5 bases from J, the gap between germline ends came to 14 bases. Germline V gives CDR1 SGHRS, CDR2 YFSETQ. This chain's CDR3 is CASSLVGTRRETQYF. Written as DNA, the CDR3 is TGCGCCAGCAGCTTGGTGGGGACGAGGAGGGAGACCCAGTACTTC.

This clonotype was recorded a few times. The rearrangement uses TRBV28 and TRBJ2-7, with D possibly being TRBD2 (6 bases). Trimming cost V 3 bases and J 2 bases, with 11 bases left between them. The CDR3 runs 14 residues. CDR1 is MDHEN, CDR2 SYDVKM, per germline. CDR3 residues: CASSLGLLAYEQYF. The CDR3 DNA reads TGTGCCAGCAGTTTGGGACTGCTAGCCTACGAGCAGTACTTC. Based on the CDR3 plus reference TRBV28 and TRBJ2-7, the full variable domain is DVKVTQSSRYLVKRTGEKVFLECVQDMDHENMFWYRQDPGLGLRLIYFSYDVKMKEKGDIPEGYSVSREKKERFSLILESASTNQTSMYLCASSLGLLAYEQYFGPGTRLTVT.